One and the same sample provided the 25 T cell receptor beta chains below, sequenced in a study of cytomegalovirus exposure and HLA in healthy donors. 13 Jbeta primers and 60 Vbeta primers were used for the PCR. Clones were read by immunoSEQ multiplex PCR, and TCRdb kept only the in-frame ones, dropping some. The sample consists of approximately 140,000 clones, 75% to 85% of them appearing once. Sequencing used PBMCs. Every receptor here comes from a girl aged 2 to 9 in good health and CMV-seronegative.

The chain links TRBV19 to TRBJ1-5, with 9 bases that match TRBD1. The length of the CDR3 is 16 residues. Germline V gene sequence: CDR1 LNHDA, CDR2 SQIVND (reference sequence). V was pared by 5 bases and J by 0 bases, with 5 bases of the junction left unmatched. The CDR3 DNA reads as TGTGCCAGTAGTCGGACAGGGGCTAATAGCAATCAGCCCCAGCATTTT. It codes for CASSRTGANSNQPQHF.

This clone was seen a few times. One junction end does not reproduce the germline sequence, and a read error may be involved. V is TRBV7-7 and J is TRBJ2-2; 7 bases agree with TRBD2. The CDR3 is 15 residues long. Germline V gene sequence: CDR1 SSHAT, CDR2 FNYEAQ (reference sequence). The CDR3 DNA follows: TGTGCTAGCAGCCCGACTAGCCTCAACACCGGGGAGCTGTTTTTT. Protein: CASSPTSLNTGELFF.

DNA of the CDR3: TGTGCCAGTAGTATCGCCGGGACAGGGGGGTATCAGCCCCAGCATTTT. It is translated as CASSIAGTGGYQPQHF. The J gene is TRBJ1-5, the V gene TRBV19; TRBD1 matches 11 bases. This CDR3 has 16 amino acids. V lost 3 bases, J lost 5 bases, and 6 bases stayed unmatched. The germline V gene has CDR1 LNHDA and CDR2 SQIVND (reference sequence).

This clone came up a few times. The chain uses TRBV5-4 and TRBJ1-2; no reliable D call. V lost 1 base and J lost 4, with 11 bases in between. CDR1 is SGHNT, CDR2 YYREEE, per germline (reference sequence). The CDR3 runs to 14 residues. CDR3 loop: CASSLSGNSYGYTF. The CDR3 DNA sequence: TGTGCCAGCAGCTTGTCCGGCAACAGCTATGGCTACACCTTC.

V usage is TRBV4-1 and J usage is TRBJ2-7; D gene unclear. Trimming removed 4 bases at V and 1 base at J, with 8 bases between. The CDR3 loop spans 13 amino acids. The germline V gene has CDR1 MGHRA and CDR2 YSYEKL. CDR3: CASSPFESYEQYF. CDR3 coding DNA: TGCGCCAGCAGCCCCTTCGAGTCCTACGAGCAGTACTTC.

V is TRBV4-2 and J is TRBJ2-5, with 12 positions matching TRBD2. This CDR3 spans 16 amino acids. CDR1 LGHNA and CDR2 YNFKEQ come from the germline V gene. The trim removed 0 bases at V and 5 bases at J, leaving 4 bases unmatched. The CDR3: CASSQEATSGSETQYF. CDR3 bases: TGTGCCAGCAGCCAAGAGGCGACTAGCGGGAGCGAGACCCAGTACTTC.

This chain joins TRBV29-1 and TRBJ2-2; no clear D. The CDR3 covers 13 residues. The germline gives CDR1 SQVTM, CDR2 ANQGSEA. V lost 4 bases to trimming and J lost 6 bases, with 12 bases between them. The CDR3 sequence is CSVGLGKAGELFF. CDR3 bases: TGCAGCGTTGGCCTAGGAAAGGCCGGGGAGCTGTTTTTT.

With respect to this clone: The same CDR3 can be traced to other DNA sequences in this sample. The DNA of the CDR3 is TGCGCCAGCAGCTTGGCCTCGGGCTACGAGCAGTACTTC. Its translation: CASSLASGYEQYF. The V call is TRBV5-1, the J call TRBJ2-7; D is unresolved. CDR3 length: 13 residues. Trimming pared 0 bases from V and 3 bases from J, leaving 7 bases between. Germline V gene sequence: CDR1 SGHRS, CDR2 YFSETQ.

The rearrangement links TRBV7-9 to TRBJ2-2; 11 bases match TRBD2. Germline CDR1 is SEHNR and CDR2 is FQNEAQ (reference sequence). CDR3 length: 16 residues. V was pared by 4 bases and J by 13 bases, with 14 bases of the junction left unmatched. The chain's CDR3 is CASSSAERRLAGWLFF. In DNA, the CDR3 is TGTGCCAGCAGCTCCGCCGAACGTAGACTAGCGGGATGGCTGTTTTTT.

The chain recombines TRBV27 with TRBJ1-2; the D gene is possibly TRBD1 (6 bases). The CDR3 is 15 amino acids. V dropped 3 bases and J dropped 7 bases, with 18 bases sitting between them. Looked up from germline, CDR1 is MNHEY and CDR2 is SMNVEV (reference sequence). The CDR3 DNA follows: TGTGCCAGCAGTTTTATGGGAAGACAGGTCGGTGGCTACACCTTC. Protein product: CASSFMGRQVGGYTF.

The chain employs TRBV30 and TRBJ2-2, with a weak D call TRBD2 (5 bases). Germline V gives CDR1 GTSNPN, CDR2 SVGIG (reference sequence). The CDR3 runs 14 residues. V was clipped by 4 bases and J by 8 bases, with 17 bases between them. The CDR3 is CAWTRLATGGELFF. CDR3 nucleotide sequence: TGTGCCTGGACCCGTCTAGCAACCGGAGGGGAGCTGTTTTTT.

This chain connects TRBV7-2 to TRBJ2-7; D is perhaps TRBD2 (5 bases). The germline V gene has CDR1 SGHTA and CDR2 FQGNSA. V lost 0 bases to trimming and J lost 6 bases, with 9 bases between them. This CDR3 region has 13 residues. In nucleotides, the CDR3 is TGTGCCAGCAGCTTAGCTGAAGGGAGCGAGCAGTACTTC. This translates into CASSLAEGSEQYF.

The chain recombines TRBV2 with TRBJ2-3, with D maybe TRBD2 (6 bases). V dropped 6 bases and J dropped 2 bases, with 15 bases sitting between them. The length of the CDR3 is 15 residues. Per the germline V gene, CDR1 is SNHLY and CDR2 is FYNNEI. The CDR3 coding sequence is TGTGCCAGCAGGCGGGACTTTCAACCCACAGATACGCAGTATTTT. It yields the protein CASRRDFQPTDTQYF.

This clone appeared a single time. The V and J genes are TRBV27 and TRBJ2-7; possibly TRBD2 for D (5 bases). The length of the CDR3 is 15 residues. Germline V gene sequence: CDR1 MNHEY, CDR2 SMNVEV (reference sequence). V lost 3 bases and J 0 bases, leaving 12 bases between the germline ends. CDR3 amino acids: CASSFSSANSYEQYF. Here the CDR3 DNA reads TGTGCCAGCAGTTTTAGTAGCGCTAACTCCTACGAGCAGTACTTC.

The CDR3 DNA follows: TGTGCCAGAAGCCTGCGATCGGGGGAGAACACTGAAGCTTTCTTT. Translating gives CARSLRSGENTEAFF. The chain is built from TRBV5-3 and TRBJ1-1; D is possibly TRBD1 (5 bases). TRBV5-3 is treated as an ORF (open reading frame) with a function not yet certain. The CDR3 loop spans 15 amino acids. V lost 4 bases and J lost 1, with 14 bases in between.

The chain is built from TRBV19 and TRBJ1-1; 9 nucleotides match TRBD1. This CDR3 is built from 14 residues. V shed 3 bases and J 4 bases; nucleotides not matched to a gene: 3. The V gene's germline CDR1 is LNHDA and CDR2 SQIVND (reference sequence). CDR3: CASSIDRGVTEAFF. In DNA, the CDR3 is TGTGCCAGTAGTATTGACAGGGGGGTCACTGAAGCTTTCTTT.

The V call is TRBV4-2, the J call TRBJ2-2, with 7 bases fitting TRBD1. The CDR3 is 16 residues long. V trimming: 0 bases; J trimming: 6 bases; junction bases outside the gene matches: 7. The germline CDR1 and CDR2 sequences are LGHNA and YNFKEQ. CDR3 in DNA: TGTGCCAGCAGCCAAGAAGTCGACAGGGTCGCCGGGGAGCTGTTTTTT. Protein sequence: CASSQEVDRVAGELFF.

The chain joins TRBV6-5 to TRBJ2-7; 7 nucleotides agree with TRBD1. CDR1 is MNHEY, CDR2 SVGAGI, per germline. The CDR3 extends over 14 amino acids. Trimming at V came to 6 bases and at J to 5 bases, leaving 10 bases not matched to a gene. In nucleotides, the CDR3 is TGTGCCAGCAGCCTCCCGGGACAGTCCCACGAGCAGTACTTC. This codes for CASSLPGQSHEQYF.

This chain uses TRBV7-8 with TRBJ2-1, with a weak D call TRBD2 (5 bases). The CDR3 is 12 amino acids. V lost 2 bases, J lost 9 bases, and 8 bases lay in between. The V gene's germline CDR1 is SGHVS and CDR2 FQNEAQ. The CDR3 region is CASSLFRGEQFF. The CDR3 DNA reads TGTGCCAGCAGCTTATTCCGGGGTGAGCAGTTCTTC.

This chain links TRBV5-8 with TRBJ1-4; maybe TRBD1 (5 bases). V dropped 2 bases and J dropped 8 bases, with 16 bases sitting between them. Germline CDR1 reads SGHTS; CDR2 reads YDEGEE. The length of the CDR3 is 15 residues. CDR3 DNA sequence: TGTGCCAGCAGCTTCGGGGGGGATTTTGGGGAAAAACTGTTTTTT. Amino acids: CASSFGGDFGEKLFF.

The chain employs TRBV7-6 and TRBJ1-2, with D possibly matching TRBD1 (6 bases). This CDR3 comprises 16 residues. Trimming took 2 bases from V and 4 from J, leaving 17 bases between them. The germline CDR1 and CDR2 sequences are SGHVS and FNYEAQ. The chain's CDR3 is CASSLNSSGAPYGYTF. The CDR3 DNA sequence: TGTGCCAGCAGCTTAAATAGTTCAGGGGCGCCCTATGGCTACACCTTC.

The rearrangement links TRBV15 to TRBJ1-6; D is uncertain. The V gene lost 0 bases and the J gene lost 10 bases, with 16 bases spanning the gap. Germline assignment: CDR1 LNHNV and CDR2 YYDKDF (reference sequence). The CDR3 spans 16 residues. The chain's CDR3 is CATSRERAPLGSPLHF. The DNA for the CDR3 is TGTGCCACCAGCAGAGAGAGGGCCCCCCTTGGGTCACCCCTCCACTTT.

The V call is TRBV7-3, the J call TRBJ1-1; D not resolved. The CDR3 is 16 amino acids. Trimming took off 1 base at V and 8 bases at J, with 20 bases between the two ends. The V gene's germline CDR1 is SGHTA and CDR2 FQGTGA. In nucleotides, the CDR3 is TGTGCCAGCAGCTTAAGCGGCAGCATCGGGGTATCGGAAGCTTTCTTT. Translated: CASSLSGSIGVSEAFF.

The V gene is TRBV7-2, the J gene TRBJ2-7; 12 positions agree with TRBD1. CDR1 SGHTA and CDR2 FQGNSA come from the germline V gene. The V segment lost 7 bases and the J segment 6 bases; nucleotides outside the gene matches: 4. The CDR3 extends over 13 amino acids. CDR3 in amino acids: CASTRDRGLEQYF. Written as DNA, the CDR3 is TGTGCCAGCACCCGGGACAGGGGGCTCGAGCAGTACTTC.

V usage is TRBV4-3 and J usage is TRBJ1-2; tentatively, D is TRBD1 (6 bases). The CDR3 consists of 16 residues. CDR1 and CDR2 from the germline V gene are LGHNA and YSLEER. The ends were cut back, 0 bases at V and 4 bases at J, with 15 bases in the middle. The CDR3 is CASSQEGAREGYGYTF. The CDR3 DNA is TGCGCCAGCAGCCAAGAGGGGGCCAGGGAAGGCTATGGCTACACCTTC.